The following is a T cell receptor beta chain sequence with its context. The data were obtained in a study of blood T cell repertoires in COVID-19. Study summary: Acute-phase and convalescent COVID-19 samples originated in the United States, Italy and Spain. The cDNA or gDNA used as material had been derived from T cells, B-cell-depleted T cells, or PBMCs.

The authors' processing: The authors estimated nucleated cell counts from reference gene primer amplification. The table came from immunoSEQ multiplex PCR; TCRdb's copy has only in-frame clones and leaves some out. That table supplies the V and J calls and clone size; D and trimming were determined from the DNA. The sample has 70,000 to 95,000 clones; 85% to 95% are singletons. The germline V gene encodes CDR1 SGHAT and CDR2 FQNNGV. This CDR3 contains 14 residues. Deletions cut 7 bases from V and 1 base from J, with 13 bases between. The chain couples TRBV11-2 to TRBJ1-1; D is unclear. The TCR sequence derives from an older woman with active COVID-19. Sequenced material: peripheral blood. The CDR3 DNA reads TGTGCCAGCAATACTGGAGGCTCGAACACTGAAGCTTTCTTT. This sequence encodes CASNTGGSNTEAFF.